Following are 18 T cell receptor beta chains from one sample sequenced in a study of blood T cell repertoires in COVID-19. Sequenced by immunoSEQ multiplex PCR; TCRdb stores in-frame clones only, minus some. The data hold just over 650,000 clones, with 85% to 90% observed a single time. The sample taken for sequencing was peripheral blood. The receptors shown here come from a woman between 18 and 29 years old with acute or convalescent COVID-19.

The DNA of the CDR3 is TGCGCCAGCAGCTCGGACAGGGGCACTAGGGATGGCTACACCTTC. Its protein is CASSSDRGTRDGYTF. The chain couples TRBV5-1 to TRBJ1-2, with 9 bases that match TRBD1. This CDR3 is 15 amino acids long. Germline V gene lookup returns CDR1 SGHRS and CDR2 YFSETQ. V shed 3 bases and J 6 bases; nucleotides not matched to a gene: 9.

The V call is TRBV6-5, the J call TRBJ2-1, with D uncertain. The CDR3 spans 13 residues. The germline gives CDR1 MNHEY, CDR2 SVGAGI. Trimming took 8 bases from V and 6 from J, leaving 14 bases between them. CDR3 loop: CASSDWPGNEQFF. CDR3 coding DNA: TGTGCCAGCTCCGACTGGCCGGGCAATGAGCAGTTCTTC.

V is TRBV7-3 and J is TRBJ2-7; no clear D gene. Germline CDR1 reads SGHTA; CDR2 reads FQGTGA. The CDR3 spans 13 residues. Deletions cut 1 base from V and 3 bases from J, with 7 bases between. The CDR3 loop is CASSLNPGYEQYF. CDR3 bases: TGTGCCAGCAGCTTAAACCCAGGCTACGAGCAGTACTTC.

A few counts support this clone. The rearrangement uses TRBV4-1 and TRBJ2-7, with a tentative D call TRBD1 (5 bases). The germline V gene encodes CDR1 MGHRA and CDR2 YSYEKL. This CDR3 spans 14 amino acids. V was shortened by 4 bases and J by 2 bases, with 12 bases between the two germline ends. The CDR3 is CASSPLAGPYEQYF. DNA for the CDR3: TGCGCCAGCAGCCCGTTGGCAGGGCCCTACGAGCAGTACTTC.

CDR3 bases: TGTGCCAGCAGCTTGTCTAGCGGGAGTCACACTGAAGCTTTCTTT. Translating it yields CASSLSSGSHTEAFF. This chain links TRBV7-8 with TRBJ1-1; D unresolved. V lost 3 bases, J lost 3 bases, and 14 bases lay in between. The germline CDR1 and CDR2 sequences are SGHVS and FQNEAQ. The CDR3 is 15 amino acids.

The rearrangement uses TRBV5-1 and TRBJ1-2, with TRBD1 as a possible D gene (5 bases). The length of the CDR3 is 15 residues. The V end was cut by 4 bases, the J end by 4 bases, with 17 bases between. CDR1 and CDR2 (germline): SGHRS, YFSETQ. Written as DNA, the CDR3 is TGCGCCAGCAGCCTTGACAGCCCGCTTTCCTATGGCTACACCTTC. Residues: CASSLDSPLSYGYTF.

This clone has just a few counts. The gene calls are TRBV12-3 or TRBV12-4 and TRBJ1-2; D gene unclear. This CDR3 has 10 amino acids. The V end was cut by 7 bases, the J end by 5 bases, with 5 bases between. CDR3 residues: CASTMYGYTF. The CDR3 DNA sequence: TGTGCCAGCACCATGTATGGCTACACCTTC.

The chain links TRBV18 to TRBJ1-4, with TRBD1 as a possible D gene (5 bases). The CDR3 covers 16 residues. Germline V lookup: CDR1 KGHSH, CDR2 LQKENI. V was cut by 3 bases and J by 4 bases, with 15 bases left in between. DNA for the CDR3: TGTGCCAGCTCACCGCCCGGGGGAGCAATTAATGAAAAACTGTTTTTT. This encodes CASSPPGGAINEKLFF.

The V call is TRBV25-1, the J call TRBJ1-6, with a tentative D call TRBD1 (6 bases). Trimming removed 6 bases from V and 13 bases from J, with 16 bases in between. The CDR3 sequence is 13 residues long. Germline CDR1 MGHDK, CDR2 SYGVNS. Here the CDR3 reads CASSPDRISPLHF. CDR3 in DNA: TGTGCCAGCAGCCCTGACAGGATTAGTCCCCTCCACTTT.

CDR3 DNA: TGTGCCAGCAGTTTGGGGAGGGGAGGCACTGAAGCTTTCTTT. Its translation is CASSLGRGGTEAFF. The chain uses TRBV6-2 or TRBV6-3 and TRBJ1-1, with D possibly being TRBD1 (5 bases). The germline CDR1 and CDR2 sequences are MNHEY and SVGEGT. The CDR3 has 14 amino acids. V lost 4 bases and J 4 bases, leaving 13 bases between the germline ends.

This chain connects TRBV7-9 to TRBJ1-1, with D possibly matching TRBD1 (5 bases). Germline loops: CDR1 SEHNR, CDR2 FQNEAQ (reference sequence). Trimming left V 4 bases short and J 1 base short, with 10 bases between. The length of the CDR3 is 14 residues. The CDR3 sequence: CASSSWRGNTEAFF. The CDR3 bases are TGTGCCAGCAGCTCGTGGAGGGGGAACACTGAAGCTTTCTTT.

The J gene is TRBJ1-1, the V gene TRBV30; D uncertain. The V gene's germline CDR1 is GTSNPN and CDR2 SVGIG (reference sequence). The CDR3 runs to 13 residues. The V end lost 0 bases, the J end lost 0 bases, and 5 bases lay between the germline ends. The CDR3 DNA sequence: TGTGCCTGGAGTGTGCGCATGAACACTGAAGCTTTCTTT. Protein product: CAWSVRMNTEAFF.

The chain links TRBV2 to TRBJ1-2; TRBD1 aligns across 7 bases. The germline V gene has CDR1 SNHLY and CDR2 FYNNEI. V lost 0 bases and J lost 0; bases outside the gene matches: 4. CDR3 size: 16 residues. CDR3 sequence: CASSEATGTANYGYTF. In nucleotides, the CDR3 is TGTGCCAGCAGTGAAGCCACAGGGACAGCTAACTATGGCTACACCTTC. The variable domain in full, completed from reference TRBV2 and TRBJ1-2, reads EPEVTQTPSHQVTQMGQEVILRCVPISNHLYFYWYRQILGQKVEFLVSFYNNEISEKSEIFDDQFSVERPDGSNFTLKIRSTKLEDSAMYFCASSEATGTANYGYTFGSGTRLTVV.

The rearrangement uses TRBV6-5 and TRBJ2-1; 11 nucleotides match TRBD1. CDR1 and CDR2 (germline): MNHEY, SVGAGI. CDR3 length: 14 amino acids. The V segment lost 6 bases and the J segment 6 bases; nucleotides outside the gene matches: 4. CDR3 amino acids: CASSFGTGGNEQFF. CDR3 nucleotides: TGTGCCAGCAGCTTCGGGACAGGGGGCAATGAGCAGTTCTTC.

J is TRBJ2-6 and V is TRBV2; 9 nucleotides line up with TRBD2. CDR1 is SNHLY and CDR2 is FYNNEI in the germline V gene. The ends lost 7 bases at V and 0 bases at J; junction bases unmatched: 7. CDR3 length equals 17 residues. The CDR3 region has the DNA TGTGCCAGCACCAGGACTAGCGAATACTCTGGGGCCAACGTCCTGACTTTC. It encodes CASTRTSEYSGANVLTF.

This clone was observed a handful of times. The CDR3, as DNA: TGTGCCAGCAGCCCGTTCGAGGGTCATGGCTACACCTTC. Protein: CASSPFEGHGYTF. J is TRBJ1-2 and V is TRBV9; D is undetermined. Germline V gene data show CDR1 as SGDLS and CDR2 as YYNGEE. The V end was cut by 4 bases, the J end by 6 bases, with 13 bases between. The CDR3 is 13 residues long.

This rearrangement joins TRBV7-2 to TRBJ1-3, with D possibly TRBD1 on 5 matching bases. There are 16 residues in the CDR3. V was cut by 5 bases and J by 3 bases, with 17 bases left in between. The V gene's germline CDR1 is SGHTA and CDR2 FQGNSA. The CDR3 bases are TGTGCCAGCAGCGGGGGGAGTCCTTCGCTTGGAAACACCATATATTTT. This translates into CASSGGSPSLGNTIYF.

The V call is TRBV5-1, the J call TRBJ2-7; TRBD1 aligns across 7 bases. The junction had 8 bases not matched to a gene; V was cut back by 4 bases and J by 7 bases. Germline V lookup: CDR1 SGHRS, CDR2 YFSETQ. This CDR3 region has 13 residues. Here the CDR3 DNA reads TGCGCCAGCAGCAACCGGGACAGAGGAGAGCAGTACTTC. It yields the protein CASSNRDRGEQYF.